Given below is one T cell receptor beta chain in context. Its antigen remains unknown. This CDR3 region has 14 residues. The ends were cut back, 8 bases at V and 2 bases at J, with 16 bases in the middle. Germline CDR1 reads MNHEY; CDR2 reads SVGAGI. This specimen belongs to a study of cytomegalovirus exposure and HLA in healthy donors. Overall study results and limits: In vitro testing confirmed a few CMV-associated chains as specific for CMV antigens. An assumption of roughly uniform sequencing depth across donors underlay the presence/absence analyses.

60 Vbeta and 13 Jbeta primers were used in PCR. Profiled with immunoSEQ multiplex PCR; TCRdb holds only in-frame clones, not every one. The sample lists around 27,000 clones; about 60% were seen once. This receptor was identified in a male donor in good health and CMV-seropositive. The chain combines TRBV6-5 with TRBJ2-7, with D possibly matching TRBD2 (6 bases). What was sequenced was PBMCs. The CDR3 coding sequence is TGTGCCAGCGCCAGTGGCAGGAGGGCCTACGAGCAGTACTTC. Protein product: CASASGRRAYEQYF.